One and the same sample provided the 26 T cell receptor beta chains below, sequenced in a study of blood T cells in healthy people across ages. Primed by a sample-barcoded 5' primer and a J-beta primer mix, a second PCR proceeded for 7 to 11 cycles. TCRdb passed the 5' RACE reads through MiXCR, listing each CDR3 protein once. Of roughly 570,000 distinct CDR3 sequences detected, 25% to 30% appear once; the ten largest clones hold less than 20%. The sequenced sample was blood. These receptors all come from a woman in her 70s in good health.

This clonotype appeared many times. V is TRBV5-5 and J is TRBJ2-2; D not certain. V was pared by 5 bases and J by 0 bases, with 2 bases between. CDR1 SGHKS and CDR2 YYEKEE come from the germline V gene (reference sequence). The CDR3 length is 12 residues. CDR3 sequence: CASSANTGELFF. The CDR3 DNA follows: TGTGCCAGCAGTGCGAACACCGGGGAGCTGTTTTTT.

The rearrangement joins TRBV7-9 to TRBJ1-2; TRBD1 agrees at 7 bases. The length of the CDR3 is 15 residues. Losses at the gene ends were 5 bases for V and 5 bases for J; bases not matched to a gene: 11. Germline V gene data show CDR1 as SEHNR and CDR2 as FQNEAQ (reference sequence). The CDR3 loop reads CASSKDTGASYGYTF. The CDR3 DNA follows: TGTGCCAGCAGCAAAGATACAGGGGCCAGTTATGGCTACACCTTC.

This clonotype was counted a few times. V usage is TRBV20-1 and J usage is TRBJ2-5; D gene uncertain. Trimming cost V 5 bases and J 9 bases, with 13 bases left between them. Per germline, CDR1 DFQATT and CDR2 SNEGSKA (reference sequence). The CDR3 sequence is 11 residues long. The CDR3 DNA reads TGCAGTGCTCTTCAACATTCGGCCCAGTACTTC. It yields the protein CSALQHSAQYF.

In its sample, this clonotype was seen a few times. The V gene is TRBV11-1, the J gene TRBJ2-7; D is perhaps TRBD1 (5 bases). Trimming took off 3 bases at V and 5 bases at J, with 8 bases between the two ends. Germline V lookup: CDR1 SGHAT, CDR2 FQDESV (reference sequence). There are 12 residues in the CDR3. As DNA, the CDR3 is TGTGCCAGCAGCTTTATAGGGGACGAGCAGTACTTC. It encodes CASSFIGDEQYF.

The chain joins TRBV7-2 to TRBJ2-3; D gene uncertain. This CDR3 comprises 14 residues. In germline, CDR1 is SGHTA, CDR2 FQGNSA. V was clipped by 2 bases and J by 2 bases, with 8 bases between them. The DNA for the CDR3 is TGTGCCAGCAGCTTAAACTCTTACACAGATACGCAGTATTTT. Amino acids: CASSLNSYTDTQYF. Supplemented by reference TRBV7-2 and TRBJ2-3, the full variable domain reads GAGVSQSPSNKVTEKGKDVELRCDPISGHTALYWYRQSLGQGLEFLIYFQGNSAPDKSGLPSDRFSAERTGGSVSTLTIQRTQQEDSAVYLCASSLNSYTDTQYFGPGTRLTVL.

This rearrangement joins TRBV12-5 to TRBJ1-2, with TRBD1 matching over 7 bases. The V segment lost 2 bases and the J segment 2 bases; nucleotides outside the gene matches: 5. In germline, CDR1 is LGHNT, CDR2 FRNRAP. The CDR3 totals 15 residues. The CDR3 DNA reads TGTGCTAGTGGTTTGTCCCCACAGGGGAACTATGGCTACACCTTC. It encodes CASGLSPQGNYGYTF.

This clonotype showed up just a few times. J is TRBJ2-5 and V is TRBV2; TRBD2 matches 7 bases. J gave up 4 bases and V 2 bases, and 7 bases lay outside the gene matches. This CDR3 spans 15 amino acids. Germline lookup yields CDR1 SNHLY and CDR2 FYNNEI. CDR3 bases: TGTGCCAGCAGTGAATCATGGGTAGCGGGAGAGACCCAGTACTTC. Amino acid sequence: CASSESWVAGETQYF.

The chain has TRBV29-1 and TRBJ2-1, with 12 bases aligning to TRBD1. The CDR3 sequence is 15 residues long. Per germline, CDR1 SQVTM and CDR2 ANQGSEA. V dropped 0 bases and J dropped 9; count of bases not matched to a gene: 6. Here the CDR3 reads CSVEDRDRGQVEQFF. In DNA, the CDR3 is TGCAGCGTTGAAGACCGGGACAGGGGGCAAGTTGAGCAGTTCTTC.

Only a few counts were recorded for this clonotype. The chain couples TRBV29-1 to TRBJ1-3, with D unclear. The CDR3 has 14 amino acids. The V and J ends lost 2 bases and 4 bases respectively, with 12 bases between them. In germline, CDR1 is SQVTM, CDR2 ANQGSEA. CDR3 residues: CSVETESPGNTIYF. As DNA, the CDR3 is TGCAGCGTTGAAACGGAGTCGCCAGGAAACACCATATATTTT.

This clonotype was counted between two and nine times. This rearrangement joins TRBV9 to TRBJ2-2, with D unresolved. V lost 0 bases to trimming and J lost 1 base, with 4 bases between them. This CDR3 has 14 amino acids. Looked up from germline, CDR1 is SGDLS and CDR2 is YYNGEE. The CDR3 protein is CASSVAMNTGELFF. Here the CDR3 DNA reads TGTGCCAGCAGCGTAGCTATGAACACCGGGGAGCTGTTTTTT.

For this clonotype: This may stem from a read error, because a much larger clone lies one nucleotide away. The chain couples TRBV7-8 to TRBJ2-7; the D gene is possibly TRBD1 (7 bases). Germline V gene lookup returns CDR1 SGHVS and CDR2 FQNEAQ. The CDR3 runs 13 residues. The CDR3 DNA sequence: TGTGCCAGCAGCTCCCAGGGGGGCTACGAGCAGTGCTTC. It is translated as CASSSQGGYEQCF.

This clonotype was observed a few times. V usage is TRBV19 and J usage is TRBJ2-4; D unclear. CDR1 and CDR2 from the germline V gene are LNHDA and SQIVND (reference sequence). The length of the CDR3 is 15 residues. V was pared by 3 bases and J by 0 bases, with 9 bases between. The CDR3 nucleotides read TGTGCCAGTAGTATGCAGAGACTAGCCAAAAACATTCAGTACTTC. Protein: CASSMQRLAKNIQYF.

Only a few counts were recorded for this clonotype. The CDR3, as DNA: TGCAGTGCTAGGGAAACCGGGACAGGCCCCCGGAATTCACCCCTCCACTTT. Residues: CSARETGTGPRNSPLHF. The chain couples TRBV20-1 to TRBJ1-6; TRBD1 agrees at 8 bases. The CDR3 spans 17 residues. The V segment lost 3 bases and the J segment 7 bases; nucleotides outside the gene matches: 14. Germline V gene lookup returns CDR1 DFQATT and CDR2 SNEGSKA (reference sequence).

This chain joins TRBV4-2 and TRBJ1-6, with TRBD1 identical over 7 bases. The CDR3 sequence is 15 residues long. V lost 3 bases and J lost 7; bases outside the gene matches: 6. Germline values: CDR1 LGHNA, CDR2 YNFKEQ. The CDR3 loop reads CASSHVGGANSPLHF. The CDR3 coding sequence is TGTGCCAGCAGCCATGTAGGGGGCGCGAATTCACCCCTCCACTTT.

The chain joins TRBV18 to TRBJ2-1; 8 bases align to TRBD2. TRBJ2-5 explains the end of the DNA better; the J call may be wrong. CDR1 is KGHSH and CDR2 is LQKENI in the germline V gene. The CDR3 covers 16 residues. CDR3 nucleotide sequence: TGTGCCAGCTCACCAAGGACCGGGACTAGTGGGGAGACCCAGTACTTC. This codes for CASSPRTGTSGETQYF.

This clonotype was observed a handful of times. The germline gene is not matched at one end of the junction; a read error may be the cause. This chain joins TRBV7-2 and TRBJ2-5, with D perhaps matching TRBD1 or TRBD2 (5 bases each). CDR1 and CDR2 (germline): SGHTA, FQGNSA. This CDR3 has 14 residues. As DNA, the CDR3 is TGTGCCAACAGCAGAGGGGCGGCGTCAGAGACCCAGTACTTC. Protein sequence: CANSRGAASETQYF.

J is TRBJ2-3 and V is TRBV7-2; TRBD1 is a possible D gene (6 bases). The CDR3 is 14 amino acids. Trimming stripped 6 bases from V and 5 bases from J, with 15 bases between. Germline V gives CDR1 SGHTA, CDR2 FQGNSA. The CDR3 DNA is TGTGCCAGCAGTTTTAGAGAGGGGGTAGATACGCAGTATTTT. Its protein is CASSFREGVDTQYF. Full variable domain (outside the CDR3, taken from reference TRBV7-2 and TRBJ2-3): GAGVSQSPSNKVTEKGKDVELRCDPISGHTALYWYRQSLGQGLEFLIYFQGNSAPDKSGLPSDRFSAERTGGSVSTLTIQRTQQEDSAVYLCASSFREGVDTQYFGPGTRLTVL.

J is TRBJ2-1 and V is TRBV29-1; 7 nucleotides line up with TRBD1. From germline, CDR1 is SQVTM and CDR2 ANQGSEA. This CDR3 has 14 residues. The V and J ends lost 6 bases and 4 bases, in that order; junction bases with no gene match: 9. The CDR3: CSVESGQRYNEQFF. The CDR3 DNA reads as TGCAGCGTCGAATCGGGACAGAGGTACAATGAGCAGTTCTTC.

The CDR3 DNA follows: TGTGCCAGCAGCTTAGGGCGAGATCGGGGGGAGCTGTTTTTT. Its translation is CASSLGRDRGELFF. The V call is TRBV7-8, the J call TRBJ2-2; D not certain. This CDR3 has 14 residues. V dropped 1 base and J dropped 8 bases, with 11 bases sitting between them. Germline CDR1 is SGHVS and CDR2 is FQNEAQ.

CDR3 residues: CASGRRSGGLGTEAFF. The CDR3 DNA is TGTGCCAGCGGCCGCCGATCAGGGGGCTTGGGCACTGAAGCTTTCTTT. J is TRBJ1-1 and V is TRBV7-2; 8 positions agree with TRBD1. The CDR3 consists of 16 residues. Germline V gives CDR1 SGHTA, CDR2 FQGNSA. The trim removed 8 bases at V and 4 bases at J, leaving 15 bases unmatched.

This clonotype came up a few times. The chain links TRBV20-1 to TRBJ1-6; the D gene is possibly TRBD1 (5 bases). The CDR3 runs 15 residues. V lost 5 bases, J lost 8 bases, and 19 bases lay in between. CDR1 DFQATT and CDR2 SNEGSKA come from the germline V gene (reference sequence). The CDR3 loop reads CSALRGREGHSPLHF. Here the CDR3 DNA reads TGCAGTGCTCTACGGGGCAGGGAAGGCCATTCACCCCTCCACTTT.

J is TRBJ1-2 and V is TRBV7-3; TRBD1 aligns across 7 bases. CDR1 is SGHTA, CDR2 FQGTGA, per germline. The V segment lost 1 base and the J segment 0 bases; nucleotides outside the gene matches: 8. The CDR3 is 17 amino acids. CDR3 sequence: CASSLSGGDSANYGYTF. CDR3 nucleotides: TGTGCCAGCAGCTTAAGCGGGGGGGACAGTGCTAACTATGGCTACACCTTC.

There are a few counts of this clonotype. This rearrangement joins TRBV18 to TRBJ1-1; D call uncertain. Germline CDR1 and CDR2: KGHSH and LQKENI. The V gene lost 3 bases and the J gene lost 8 bases, with 10 bases spanning the gap. The CDR3 runs 12 residues. CDR3 in amino acids: CASSPVNSEAFF. The CDR3 nucleotides read TGTGCCAGCTCACCCGTGAACAGCGAAGCTTTCTTT.

The chain carries TRBV5-1 and TRBJ1-2; 9 bases align to TRBD1. Germline V gene data show CDR1 as SGHRS and CDR2 as YFSETQ. J gave up 6 bases and V 2 bases, and 2 bases lay outside the gene matches. This CDR3 spans 13 amino acids. CDR3 loop: CASSLGTGNGYTF. The CDR3 coding sequence is TGCGCCAGCAGCTTAGGGACAGGGAATGGCTACACCTTC.

This clonotype was recorded a few times. The chain's CDR3 is CASSLGLAHIEQFF. CDR3 nucleotide sequence: TGTGCCAGCAGTTTGGGACTAGCTCACATTGAGCAGTTCTTC. The rearrangement links TRBV12-3 or TRBV12-4 to TRBJ2-5; the match to TRBD2 covers 9 bases. The J call is uncertain, as TRBJ2-1 better fits the DNA end. This CDR3 comprises 14 residues.

The chain carries TRBV20-1 and TRBJ2-5; D not certain. Trimming removed 5 bases from V and 1 base from J, with 14 bases in between. Germline CDR1 and CDR2: DFQATT and SNEGSKA (reference sequence). This CDR3 has 14 residues. This chain's CDR3 is CSAPTRHVQETQYF. The CDR3 DNA sequence: TGCAGTGCTCCGACCAGACATGTCCAAGAGACCCAGTACTTC.